This is a list of T cell receptor beta chains from one sample in a study of OX40 agonist ivuxolimab in advanced cancers. TCRdb's table, derived via immunoSEQ multiplex PCR, lists solely in-frame clones and lacks some. Here the sample spans more than 65,000 clones, about 91% being singletons. The material sequenced was CD4+ or CD8+ T cells sorted from blood, taken in a trial of the OX40 agonist ivuxolimab. These TCRs come from an adult with an advanced solid tumor such as melanoma, head and neck, liver or kidney cancer. The conserved cysteine and the conserved F or W are not part of the CDR3 here.

TRBV7-8,TRBJ1-2,ASSLESRDRGLGSDGYT
TRBV5-6,TRBJ2-4,ASSTTQGAGYIQY
TRBV5-6,TRBJ2-5,ASSLAGWQTQY
TRBV5-4,TRBJ2-5,ATSPIAGGQETQY
TRBV14,TRBJ1-1,ASSQGSYTEAF
TRBV29-1,TRBJ1-1,SGGSWGGTEAF
TRBV18,TRBJ1-5,ASSWGEDQPQH
TRBV6-6,TRBJ2-7,ASSSGDRAYEQY
TRBV14,TRBJ2-4,ASSPDLGGGNIQY
TRBV4-1,TRBJ1-5,ASSQARDNQPQH
TRBV6-6,TRBJ1-4,ASRQGGVEEKLF
TRBV29-1,TRBJ1-1,SVNRAAMNTEAF
TRBV18,TRBJ1-3,ASSPPGTDSGNTIY
TRBV11-2,TRBJ2-2,ASSLDGTGANTGELF
TRBV12-5,TRBJ1-2,ASGLTGKYGYT
TRBV10-1,TRBJ2-1,ASSAGGPGSEQF
TRBV6-1,TRBJ1-3,ASSRGERNTIY
TRBV7-6,TRBJ2-1,ASSPGPYNEQF
TRBV2,TRBJ2-1,ASSIRIYNEQF
TRBV6-5,TRBJ2-7,ASTLGVSYEQY
TRBV1,TRBJ1-2,TTTAGGGYT
TRBV19,TRBJ1-1,ASSVQGPRNTEAF
TRBV10-2,TRBJ1-2,ASNPTGEGYGYT
TRBV10-3,TRBJ1-1,AISGTVGSTEAF
TRBV19,TRBJ1-1,ASSTTGGTEAF
TRBV13,TRBJ2-7,ASRGTGTYEQY
TRBV10-1,TRBJ1-1,ASSRDSMNTEAF
TRBV5-6,TRBJ1-3,ASSHRDIYSGNTIY
TRBV2,TRBJ2-2,ASSEAASTGELF
TRBV2,TRBJ2-3,ASSPGVPPDTQY
TRBV11-3,TRBJ1-1,ASSSTGNTEAF
TRBV6-1,TRBJ1-1,ASSEAQAVNTEAF
TRBV18,TRBJ2-7,ASSPPASTYEQY
TRBV5-4,TRBJ1-1,ASSLQQPNTEAF
TRBV18,TRBJ2-6,ASSGRAGANVLT
TRBV19,TRBJ1-3,ASSNWASGNTIY
TRBV30,TRBJ1-4,AWSKGQGLNEKLF
TRBV27,TRBJ2-5,ASKPPGGETQY
TRBV7-9,TRBJ2-1,ASSLAGGPDEQF
TRBV6-1,TRBJ1-5,ASSALSQGRPSNQPQH
TRBV6-4,TRBJ1-1,ASSERARTEAF